This TCR beta chain was found in a study of blood T cell repertoires in COVID-19. Across the whole study: The United States, Italy and Spain provided the acute and convalescent COVID-19 samples. PBMCs, B-cell-depleted T cells, or T cells provided the cDNA or gDNA that made up the material.

The ends were cut back, 4 bases at V and 6 bases at J, with 16 bases in the middle. In germline, CDR1 is SGHRS, CDR2 YFSETQ. The CDR3 runs to 15 residues. Per the original methods: Reference gene primer amplification in the assay estimated nucleated cell counts. The method was immunoSEQ multiplex PCR; TCRdb's version includes in-frame clones alone and lacks a portion of them. V and J calls and clone size are those listed in that table; D and trimming were worked out from the DNA. This table holds 110,000 or so clones, 75% to 90% found once. Source material: peripheral blood. The chain couples TRBV5-1 to TRBJ1-4, with D perhaps matching TRBD1 (6 bases). This sequence was found in a human donor with acute or convalescent COVID-19. The donor label of this sample is uncertain. The CDR3 DNA reads as TGCGCCAGCAGCGAAGGACAGAGCCGATATGAAAAACTGTTTTTT. This translates into CASSEGQSRYEKLFF.